The 14 T cell receptor beta chains presented below share a single source sample, sequenced in a study of cytomegalovirus exposure and HLA in healthy donors. This PCR relied on a set of 60 Vbeta primers and 13 Jbeta primers. The table came from immunoSEQ multiplex PCR; TCRdb's copy has only in-frame clones and leaves some out. The data hold over 60,000 clones, with about 75% observed a single time. The sample comprised PBMCs. These TCRs come from a woman in her twenties or thirties in good health and CMV-seropositive.

The genes are TRBV6-1 and TRBJ2-1; 9 bases fit TRBD2. Germline V gives CDR1 MNHNS, CDR2 SASEGT. The ends lost 2 bases at V and 8 bases at J; junction bases unmatched: 7. This CDR3 has 15 residues. CDR3: CASSELAGRGDEQFF. The DNA of the CDR3 is TGTGCCAGCAGTGAACTAGCGGGAAGGGGCGATGAGCAGTTCTTC.

The count of this clone is one. The chain recombines TRBV30 with TRBJ2-1; TRBD2 agrees at 10 bases. The CDR3 totals 16 residues. Germline CDR1 GTSNPN, CDR2 SVGIG (reference sequence). Trimming cost V 0 bases and J 10 bases; bases outside gene matches: 12. CDR3 coding DNA: TGTGCCTGGAGTGTACTAATTTCTAGCGGGAGCGGGGAGCAGTTCTTC. It codes for CAWSVLISSGSGEQFF. Combining the CDR3 with reference TRBV30 and TRBJ2-1 gives the whole variable domain SQTIHQWPATLVQPVGSPLSLECTVEGTSNPNLYWYRQAAGRGLQLLFYSVGIGQISSEVPQNLSASRPQDRQFILSSKKLLLSDSGFYLCAWSVLISSGSGEQFFGPGTRLTVL.

The chain combines TRBV27 with TRBJ2-1, with D unresolved. CDR3 length equals 14 residues. The V and J ends lost 5 bases and 0 bases respectively, with 8 bases between them. Germline CDR1 MNHEY, CDR2 SMNVEV (reference sequence). The DNA of the CDR3 is TGTGCCAGCAGTCCGATCAGCTCCTACAATGAGCAGTTCTTC. Translated: CASSPISSYNEQFF.

The chain recombines TRBV4-1 with TRBJ1-4, with D uncertain. From germline, CDR1 is MGHRA and CDR2 YSYEKL. Trimming removed 0 bases at V and 0 bases at J, with 17 bases between. The length of the CDR3 is 19 residues. The CDR3 nucleotides read TGCGCCAGCAGCCAAGATCAAGGAGGGTCTGGAGCAACTAATGAAAAACTGTTTTTT. Its protein is CASSQDQGGSGATNEKLFF.

V gene TRBV2 combines with J gene TRBJ2-1; 9 positions agree with TRBD2. The CDR3 sequence is 14 residues long. Per the germline V gene, CDR1 is SNHLY and CDR2 is FYNNEI. The junction had 5 bases not matched to a gene; V was cut back by 7 bases and J by 4 bases. CDR3 bases: TGTGCCAGCATTGGACTAGCGCTATACAATGAGCAGTTCTTC. This sequence encodes CASIGLALYNEQFF.

The CDR3 DNA is TGTGCCAGCAGCCACAAGGGGGCGATGGAGACCCAGTACTTC. The encoded protein is CASSHKGAMETQYF. The rearrangement joins TRBV7-9 to TRBJ2-5; 7 bases map to TRBD1. The junction had 8 bases not matched to a gene; V was cut back by 5 bases and J by 5 bases. CDR3 length: 14 amino acids. Germline-derived CDR1 and CDR2 are SEHNR and FQNEAQ (reference sequence).

The CDR3 is CASSLGTSGSPGDTQYF. In nucleotides, the CDR3 is TGCGCCAGCAGCCTTGGGACTAGCGGGAGTCCGGGAGATACGCAGTATTTT. The gene calls are TRBV5-1 and TRBJ2-3; 14 bases line up with TRBD2. Germline CDR1 and CDR2: SGHRS and YFSETQ. With V trimmed by 4 bases and J by 5 bases, 9 bases remained unmatched. CDR3 length: 17 amino acids.

This chain joins TRBV7-2 and TRBJ2-1; TRBD2 aligns across 12 bases. After removal of 0 bases from V and 5 bases from J, the junction contained 5 bases not matched to a gene. CDR3 length: 17 residues. Germline V gene lookup returns CDR1 SGHTA and CDR2 FQGNSA. The CDR3 spells CASSLAMSSGRDNEQFF. CDR3 bases: TGTGCCAGCAGCTTAGCGATGTCTAGCGGGAGGGACAATGAGCAGTTCTTC.

This chain uses TRBV29-1 with TRBJ2-3; TRBD2 aligns across 12 bases. This CDR3 is built from 15 residues. Germline CDR1 reads SQVTM; CDR2 reads ANQGSEA. The junction had 5 bases not matched to a gene; V was cut back by 3 bases and J by 4 bases. The CDR3 DNA reads TGCAGCGTTGAGCTAGCGGGAGGGCTGGCAGATACGCAGTATTTT. Amino acid sequence: CSVELAGGLADTQYF.

This chain connects TRBV7-8 to TRBJ2-5; TRBD1 matches at 7 bases. The CDR3 spans 13 residues. V dropped 11 bases and J dropped 4; count of bases not matched to a gene: 10. Germline values: CDR1 SGHVS, CDR2 FQNEAQ. For the CDR3, the DNA is TGTGCCGGACGGACAGGAGATGGAGAGACCCAGTACTTC. Amino acids: CAGRTGDGETQYF.

The chain employs TRBV28 and TRBJ2-3, with 8 bases matching TRBD2. The germline CDR1 and CDR2 sequences are MDHEN and SYDVKM. Trimming cost V 2 bases and J 0 bases; bases outside gene matches: 1. This CDR3 spans 15 amino acids. The CDR3 here is CASSLLAGSTDTQYF. The CDR3 DNA reads TGTGCCAGCAGTTTACTAGCGGGCAGCACAGATACGCAGTATTTT.

The chain has TRBV28 and TRBJ2-5; tentatively, D is TRBD2 (6 bases). The length of the CDR3 is 18 residues. Germline V gene sequence: CDR1 MDHEN, CDR2 SYDVKM. V gave up 1 base and J gave up 4 bases, with 22 bases separating them. The CDR3 here is CASSLSPPLAESRETQYF. In nucleotides, the CDR3 is TGTGCCAGCAGTTTATCCCCCCCACTAGCCGAATCGAGAGAGACCCAGTACTTC.

This sequence joins TRBV10-2 and TRBJ1-6; D gene unclear. Trimming left V 1 base short and J 8 bases short, with 18 bases between. CDR1 WSHSY and CDR2 SAAADI come from the germline V gene. The CDR3 spans 17 residues. The CDR3 region is CASSEWQAGFFDSPLHF. The CDR3 DNA reads as TGCGCCAGCAGTGAGTGGCAGGCAGGCTTTTTTGATTCACCCCTCCACTTT.

In its sample, this clone was seen a few times. The rearrangement uses TRBV6-5 and TRBJ1-1; D is ambiguous. Germline CDR1 and CDR2: MNHEY and SVGAGI. The CDR3 covers 13 residues. V was pared by 6 bases and J by 2 bases, with 10 bases between. The CDR3 DNA is TGTGCCAGCAGGAGGGCCCTCAACACTGAAGCTTTCTTT. It codes for CASRRALNTEAFF.